One sample yielded the 4 T cell receptor beta chains listed below, sequenced in a study of blood T cells in healthy people across ages. Next came a second PCR, run for 7 to 11 cycles, which used a sample-barcoded 5' primer along with a J-beta primer mix. TCRdb passed the 5' RACE reads through MiXCR, listing each CDR3 protein once. The table lists over 600,000 distinct CDR3 sequences, roughly 46% of them singletons, with 18% in the top ten. The sample comprised blood. The receptors were sampled from an elderly man in good health.

This chain links TRBV12-3 or TRBV12-4 with TRBJ2-7; D could derive from TRBD1 or TRBD2 (5 bases each). V shed 6 bases and J shed 6 bases, with 18 bases lying between them. This CDR3 spans 14 amino acids. CDR3 sequence (DNA): TGTGCCAGCAGCCGTACGGGACGGCTCTCCGAGCAGTACTTC. Translating gives CASSRTGRLSEQYF.

This chain's CDR3 is CAISQKGSVDSPLHF. The CDR3 DNA is TGTGCCATCAGTCAAAAAGGATCGGTGGATTCACCCCTCCACTTT. The chain uses TRBV10-3 and TRBJ1-6; D is undetermined. The V end was cut by 5 bases, the J end by 8 bases, with 16 bases between. CDR3 length: 15 residues. Germline values: CDR1 ENHRY, CDR2 SYGVKD.

The chain couples TRBV29-1 to TRBJ2-1; possibly TRBD2 for D (5 bases). The length of the CDR3 is 13 residues. Germline V CDR1 and CDR2: SQVTM, ANQGSEA. Trimming removed 1 base from V and 7 bases from J, with 11 bases in between. CDR3 nucleotide sequence: TGCAGCGTTGAAGGAGGGCTCCGTAATGAGCAGTTCTTC. Its protein is CSVEGGLRNEQFF.

In DNA form, the CDR3 reads TGTGCCAGCGCACCTGATATGACTAGAAAATACGAGCAGTACTTC. Translating it yields CASAPDMTRKYEQYF. The chain combines TRBV2 with TRBJ2-7; tentative D call: TRBD2 (6 bases). The CDR3 is made up of 15 amino acids. V lost 8 bases and J lost 4, with 21 bases in between. CDR1 and CDR2 (germline): SNHLY, FYNNEI. The full variable domain, rest sourced from reference TRBV2 and TRBJ2-7, is EPEVTQTPSHQVTQMGQEVILRCVPISNHLYFYWYRQILGQKVEFLVSFYNNEISEKSEIFDDQFSVERPDGSNFTLKIRSTKLEDSAMYFCASAPDMTRKYEQYFGPGTRLTVT.